This T cell receptor beta chain originates from a study of Graves' ophthalmopathy and Graves' hyperthyroidism. The CDR3 sequence is 13 residues long. CDR1 is DFQATT and CDR2 is SNEGSKA in the germline V gene (reference sequence). For repertoire sequencing, the TCR beta CDR3 regions were amplified from RNA transcripts. First-round RT-PCR employed HTBI primers, with a second-round multiplex PCR after it. TCRdb re-called the multiplex PCR reads with MiXCR, one entry per CDR3 protein. This table holds around 600,000 distinct CDR3 sequences, about 41% found once. This clonotype was counted at least ten times. A junction boundary mismatches the germline segment, possibly from a read error. Exclusion covered patients with other autoimmune diseases or uncontrolled infections (as well as pregnancy or lactation).

The chain employs TRBV20-1 and TRBJ2-7; D not certain. The TCR was taken from an adult man with Graves' ophthalmopathy. The sequencing input was peripheral blood. Written as DNA, the CDR3 is TGCAGTGCTCGAGAGCCGACTTCTTACGAGCAGTACTTC. It codes for CSAREPTSYEQYF.